This T cell receptor beta chain was recorded in a study of cytomegalovirus exposure and HLA in healthy donors. J lost 3 bases, V lost 4 bases, and 13 bases had no gene match. Germline V lookup: CDR1 SGHRS, CDR2 YFSETQ. The CDR3 has 16 residues. Healthy individuals who donated bone marrow served as the donors. With 60 Vbeta and 13 Jbeta primers, the PCR was carried out. Assay: immunoSEQ multiplex PCR; the TCRdb copy retains only in-frame clones and omits some. Here the sample spans around 190,000 clones, roughly 85% being singletons. The chain couples TRBV5-1 to TRBJ2-7, with 7 nucleotides matching TRBD1. The sample consisted of PBMCs. This clonotype originated in a woman aged 45-65 years in good health and CMV-seronegative. The CDR3: CASSPRGDSIFYEQYF. CDR3 bases: TGCGCCAGCAGCCCCCGAGGGGACAGTATATTCTACGAGCAGTACTTC.